This entry lists 16 T cell receptor beta chains sequenced from one sample in a study of shared clonotypes between healthy human individuals. Sequencing used immunoSEQ multiplex PCR; TCRdb keeps in-frame clones, though not all of them. Of 1.4 million to 1.5 million clones in the sample, around 97% are singletons; the top ten hold approximately 1.1%. Sequencing was performed on naive CD4+ T cells sorted from blood. Subset denoted: CD45RA+ positively selected. These receptors were obtained from a man younger than 45 in good health.

The chain recombines TRBV19 with TRBJ1-1; tentative D call: TRBD1 (5 bases). CDR3 length equals 15 residues. V lost 7 bases, J lost 4 bases, and 19 bases lay in between. Germline values: CDR1 LNHDA, CDR2 SQIVND (reference sequence). CDR3: CASKTSTGGSTEAFF. In DNA form, the CDR3 reads TGTGCCAGTAAGACGTCCACGGGGGGTTCCACTGAAGCTTTCTTT.

The chain combines TRBV9 with TRBJ2-3; 13 nucleotides agree with TRBD2. Trimming removed 3 bases from V and 4 bases from J; junction bases left unmatched: 8. This CDR3 has 17 residues. Germline values: CDR1 SGDLS, CDR2 YYNGEE. CDR3 nucleotide sequence: TGTGCCAGCAGCGGGAGGACTAGCGGGAGCAATGCAGATACGCAGTATTTT. It is translated as CASSGRTSGSNADTQYF.

The V and J genes are TRBV5-5 and TRBJ2-6, with D perhaps matching TRBD2 (6 bases). This CDR3 is built from 18 residues. CDR1 and CDR2 from the germline V gene are SGHKS and YYEKEE (reference sequence). With 2 bases removed from V and 0 bases from J, the gap between germline ends came to 15 bases. CDR3 DNA: TGTGCCAGCAGCTTACTAACTAGCTGGGACTCTGGGGCCAACGTCCTGACTTTC. Translated, it gives CASSLLTSWDSGANVLTF.

This chain joins TRBV6-5 and TRBJ2-7; D perhaps matches TRBD2 (5 bases). Deletions cut 6 bases from V and 2 bases from J, with 14 bases between. The CDR3 loop spans 14 amino acids. CDR1 and CDR2 (germline): MNHEY, SVGAGI. The CDR3 nucleotides are TGTGCCAGCAGATCTAGCCTCGCCGCCTACGAGCAGTACTTC. It codes for CASRSSLAAYEQYF.

V gene TRBV6-5 combines with J gene TRBJ2-1; 8 bases match TRBD2. CDR1 and CDR2 from the germline V gene are MNHEY and SVGAGI. With V trimmed by 6 bases and J by 5 bases, 9 bases remained unmatched. CDR3 length: 15 residues. CDR3 amino acids: CASRLRLAPNNEQFF. The CDR3 coding sequence is TGTGCCAGCAGGCTCCGACTAGCGCCAAACAATGAGCAGTTCTTC.

The V call is TRBV5-4, the J call TRBJ2-1; D might be TRBD2 (5 bases). The CDR3 is 15 residues long. Trimming stripped 1 base from V and 7 bases from J, with 15 bases between. From germline, CDR1 is SGHNT and CDR2 YYREEE (reference sequence). CDR3 amino acids: CASSLMLEAKNEQFF. Written as DNA, the CDR3 is TGTGCCAGCAGCTTGATGCTGGAGGCTAAGAATGAGCAGTTCTTC.

The chain uses TRBV5-4 and TRBJ1-5, with D unclear. V lost 0 bases to trimming and J lost 2 bases, with 9 bases between them. The CDR3 is 15 amino acids. The germline V gene has CDR1 SGHNT and CDR2 YYREEE (reference sequence). The CDR3 loop is CASSLAGFGNQPQHF. The CDR3, as DNA: TGTGCCAGCAGCTTGGCGGGGTTCGGCAATCAGCCCCAGCATTTT.

J is TRBJ1-5 and V is TRBV11-2; TRBD1 is a possible D gene (6 bases). Germline-derived CDR1 and CDR2 are SGHAT and FQNNGV. Trimming took off 6 bases at V and 3 bases at J, with 9 bases between the two ends. CDR3 length equals 13 residues. CDR3 in DNA: TGTGCCAGCAGTCAGGGGTACAATCAGCCCCAGCATTTT. It is translated as CASSQGYNQPQHF.

The chain uses TRBV5-1 and TRBJ1-4; no definite D call. This CDR3 comprises 13 residues. CDR1 and CDR2 (germline): SGHRS, YFSETQ. V shed 0 bases and J shed 7 bases, with 7 bases lying between them. CDR3 sequence (DNA): TGCGCCAGCAGCTTGGACAGTGGTGAAAAACTGTTTTTT. Its translation is CASSLDSGEKLFF.

The chain carries TRBV11-2 and TRBJ2-7, with TRBD1 as a possible D gene (6 bases). V dropped 4 bases and J dropped 8 bases, with 15 bases sitting between them. CDR1 is SGHAT and CDR2 is FQNNGV in the germline V gene. The CDR3 totals 13 residues. The CDR3 is CASSWQGNSKQYF. The CDR3 DNA is TGTGCCAGCAGCTGGCAGGGGAATAGTAAGCAGTACTTC. Variable domain in full (rest from reference TRBV11-2 and TRBJ2-7): EAGVAQSPRYKIIEKRQSVAFWCNPISGHATLYWYQQILGQGPKLLIQFQNNGVVDDSQLPKDRFSAERLKGVDSTLKIQPAKLEDSAVYLCASSWQGNSKQYFGPGTRLTVT.

The V call is TRBV4-3, the J call TRBJ2-3, with D perhaps TRBD1 or TRBD2 (5 bases each). Germline V gene lookup returns CDR1 LGHNA and CDR2 YSLEER. V lost 0 bases, J lost 1 base, and 8 bases lay in between. The CDR3 extends over 15 amino acids. The CDR3 bases are TGCGCCAGCAGCCAAGAGGGGCGGGGCACAGATACGCAGTATTTT. Its translation is CASSQEGRGTDTQYF.

The rearrangement uses TRBV7-9 and TRBJ2-2; TRBD1 matches 7 bases. This CDR3 spans 16 amino acids. From germline, CDR1 is SEHNR and CDR2 FQNEAQ (reference sequence). With 5 bases clipped from V and 1 base from J, the junction kept 7 bases outside the gene matches. In nucleotides, the CDR3 is TGTGCCAGCAGCGTGAAACGGACAGGGAACACCGGGGAGCTGTTTTTT. Translating gives CASSVKRTGNTGELFF.

Points on this clone: Other DNA sequences of this sample code for an identical CDR3. This chain connects TRBV27 to TRBJ1-2, with a tentative D call TRBD1 (6 bases). From germline, CDR1 is MNHEY and CDR2 SMNVEV (reference sequence). The CDR3 covers 13 residues. Trimming pared 3 bases from V and 2 bases from J, leaving 7 bases between. CDR3 DNA sequence: TGTGCCAGCAGTTTCAGGGGAAACTATGGCTACACCTTC. Protein sequence: CASSFRGNYGYTF.

Points on this clone: Within the sample, other DNA sequences also encode this same CDR3. This chain joins TRBV5-1 and TRBJ2-5, with D maybe TRBD1 (6 bases). Deletions cut 2 bases from V and 1 base from J, with 9 bases between. Germline loops: CDR1 SGHRS, CDR2 YFSETQ. The CDR3 loop spans 14 amino acids. The CDR3 DNA follows: TGCGCCAGCAGCTTAGGACAGTCCCAAGAGACCCAGTACTTC. Translated, it gives CASSLGQSQETQYF.

This chain joins TRBV7-9 and TRBJ1-2; D is ambiguous. From germline, CDR1 is SEHNR and CDR2 FQNEAQ (reference sequence). CDR3 size: 14 residues. V was shortened by 0 bases and J by 5 bases, with 10 bases between the two germline ends. Written as DNA, the CDR3 is TGTGCCAGCAGCTTAGCCGGGGTTTGGTATGGCTACACCTTC. Amino acid sequence: CASSLAGVWYGYTF.

The gene calls are TRBV2 and TRBJ2-5; possibly TRBD1 for D (6 bases). The length of the CDR3 is 13 residues. V was cut by 7 bases and J by 4 bases, with 13 bases left in between. Per germline, CDR1 SNHLY and CDR2 FYNNEI. The CDR3 is CASIGGSRETQYF. CDR3 DNA: TGTGCCAGCATAGGGGGATCGAGAGAGACCCAGTACTTC.